The rows below give T cell receptor beta chains drawn from one sample of a study of OX40 agonist ivuxolimab in advanced cancers. Only in-frame clones appear in the TCRdb table, and some are missing; sequencing was by immunoSEQ multiplex PCR. The repertoire consists of 120,000 or so clones, with roughly 95% occurring once and the leading ten covering over 0.15%. The source material was CD4+ or CD8+ T cells sorted from blood, sampled in a trial of the OX40 agonist ivuxolimab. Receptor source: an adult with an advanced solid tumor such as melanoma, head and neck, liver or kidney cancer. The CDR3 runs from the conserved cysteine through the conserved F or W. D genes are given only for firm matches. Clone size appears in some rows only: once, few, many, or a class for an expanded clone.

-,TRBJ1-2,TRBV28,-,CASSLSGDIGYTF,TGTGCCAGCAGTTTGTCAGGGGATATTGGCTACACCTTC
once,TRBJ2-3,TRBV19,-,CASTVRRGDTQYF,TGTGCCAGTACAGTGCGAAGGGGAGATACGCAGTATTTT
-,TRBJ1-6,TRBV28,-,CASSRDPSPLHF,TGTGCCAGCAGCCGGGACCCTTCACCCCTCCACTTT
-,TRBJ2-5,TRBV7-7,-,CASSLGWTGETQYF,TGTGCCAGCAGCTTAGGGTGGACGGGAGAGACCCAGTACTTC
-,TRBJ2-3,TRBV18,TRBD2,CASSPLSAGDTDTQYF,TGTGCCAGCTCACCTTTGAGTGCGGGGGATACAGATACGCAGTATTTT
-,TRBJ2-7,TRBV7-9,TRBD1,CASSLIGGQGLGSYEQYF,TGTGCCAGCAGCTTAATTGGGGGACAGGGTTTGGGCTCCTACGAGCAGTACTTC
-,TRBJ2-7,TRBV27,-,CASSLGLALSYEQYF,TGTGCCAGCAGTTTAGGTCTAGCGCTCTCCTACGAGCAGTACTTC
-,TRBJ2-7,TRBV29-1,-,CSVQGTYEQYF,TGCAGCGTACAGGGTACCTACGAGCAGTACTTC
-,TRBJ1-1,TRBV19,-,CASTQVTGTNTEAFF,TGTGCCAGTACTCAGGTTACAGGGACGAACACTGAAGCTTTCTTT
-,TRBJ1-6,TRBV28,-,CASSLTGGRSPLHF,TGTGCCAGCAGTTTAACCGGGGGTCGTTCACCCCTCCACTTT
-,TRBJ2-7,TRBV7-3,-,CASSLIGGGRYEQYF,TGTGCCAGCAGCTTAATAGGGGGAGGACGCTACGAGCAGTACTTC
-,TRBJ1-5,TRBV28,-,CASSPRGMGNQPQHF,TGTGCCAGCAGTCCGAGGGGTATGGGGAATCAGCCCCAGCATTTT
-,TRBJ2-7,TRBV19,-,CASSISSARGPYEQYF,TGTGCCAGTAGTATTTCCTCTGCTAGGGGCCCGTACGAGCAGTACTTC
-,TRBJ2-1,TRBV7-2,-,CASSPSTRRPNNEQFF,TGTGCCAGCAGTCCTTCCACCCGGCGGCCCAACAATGAGCAGTTCTTC
-,TRBJ1-1,TRBV6-5,TRBD1,CASSPGQLAFF,TGTGCCAGCAGTCCGGGACAGTTAGCTTTCTTT
-,TRBJ1-1,TRBV18,-,CASSLTEQILNTEAFF,TGTGCCAGCTCACTCACTGAACAGATATTGAACACTGAAGCTTTCTTT
-,TRBJ1-3,TRBV2,-,CASSGVRYSGNTIYF,TGTGCCAGCAGTGGGGTGCGCTACTCTGGAAACACCATATATTTT
-,TRBJ1-1,TRBV7-6,TRBD1,CASSPGTVLNTEAFF,TGTGCCAGCAGCCCCGGGACAGTTTTGAACACTGAAGCTTTCTTT
once,TRBJ2-2,TRBV19,TRBD1,CASSRDRGNTGELFF,TGTGCCAGTAGTAGGGACAGGGGAAACACCGGGGAGCTGTTTTTT
-,TRBJ1-6,TRBV15,TRBD1,CATSTITGQGSPLHF,TGTGCCACCAGCACAATAACAGGACAGGGCTCACCCCTCCACTTT
-,TRBJ1-2,TRBV5-1,TRBD1,CASSLDRGSYGYTF,TGCGCCAGCAGCTTAGACAGGGGTTCCTATGGCTACACCTTC
-,TRBJ2-6,TRBV5-1,-,CASSSTHSGVNVLTF,TGCGCCAGCAGCTCTACCCACTCTGGGGTCAACGTCCTGACTTTC
-,TRBJ1-4,TRBV7-6,TRBD1,CASSFVPGQGAREKLFF,TGTGCCAGCAGCTTCGTCCCGGGACAGGGGGCTCGGGAAAAACTGTTTTTT
-,TRBJ1-2,TRBV5-1,-,CASSPPRGIGGYTF,TGCGCCAGCAGCCCGCCGAGGGGGATCGGGGGCTACACCTTC
few,TRBJ1-5,TRBV5-4,-,CASSLDGLSNQPQHF,TGTGCCAGCAGCTTGGACGGGCTTAGCAATCAGCCCCAGCATTTT
-,TRBJ1-2,TRBV5-6,-,CASSLGGGRGYTF,TGTGCCAGCAGCTTGGGCGGGGGGCGGGGCTACACCTTC
-,TRBJ1-4,TRBV4-1,-,CASSQEPGQSSLNEKLFF,TGCGCCAGCAGCCAAGAACCAGGACAGTCGAGTCTTAATGAAAAACTGTTTTTT
once,TRBJ2-2,TRBV11-1,TRBD2,CASNTGLASGELFF,TGTGCCAGCAATACTGGACTAGCGTCCGGGGAGCTGTTTTTT
-,TRBJ2-7,TRBV4-2,TRBD1,CASSPGTGLTYEQYF,TGTGCCAGCAGCCCCGGGACAGGGTTAACCTACGAGCAGTACTTC
-,TRBJ1-2,TRBV9,TRBD1,CASSATQGQGEIGYTF,TGTGCCAGCAGCGCCACACAAGGACAGGGGGAAATAGGCTACACCTTC
-,TRBJ2-4,TRBV5-1,-,CASSLSDRDVQYF,TGCGCCAGCAGCTTGTCGGATCGGGACGTTCAGTACTTC
-,TRBJ2-1,TRBV27,TRBD2,CASSPGTSGDFSYNEQFF,TGTGCCAGCAGTCCCGGGACTAGCGGGGACTTCTCCTACAATGAGCAGTTCTTC
-,TRBJ2-3,TRBV5-1,TRBD1,CASSSEGASTDTQYF,TGCGCCAGCAGCTCCGAGGGGGCTAGCACAGATACGCAGTATTTT
-,TRBJ1-2,TRBV6-6,TRBD1,CASTRGGDSPYGYTF,TGTGCCAGCACCAGGGGGGGGGACTCCCCCTATGGCTACACCTTC
-,TRBJ2-3,TRBV18,-,CASSPSADPSTDTQYF,TGTGCCAGCTCACCAAGTGCGGATCCGAGTACAGATACGCAGTATTTT
-,TRBJ2-1,TRBV5-1,-,CASSLETSSYNEQFF,TGCGCCAGCAGCTTGGAGACTAGCTCCTACAATGAGCAGTTCTTC
-,TRBJ2-7,TRBV4-3,TRBD2,CASSQGRGGSSYEQYF,TGCGCCAGCAGCCAAGGACGCGGGGGAAGCTCCTACGAGCAGTACTTC
once,TRBJ1-5,TRBV19,TRBD1,CASSITRTGGGNQPQHF,TGTGCCAGTAGTATAACCCGGACAGGGGGCGGCAATCAGCCCCAGCATTTT